These 18 T cell receptor beta chains were all obtained from the same sample, sequenced in a study of radiotherapy plus CTLA-4 blockade in lung cancer. Profiling relied on immunoSEQ multiplex PCR, and the TCRdb table lists in-frame clones only, not all of them. The top ten hold 9.8% of the sample, which has 40,000 to 45,000 clones, approximately 70% seen once. Specimen: peripheral blood, collected from a patient treated with radiotherapy plus ipilimumab. These TCRs come from a human donor with non-small cell lung cancer who had stable disease on radiotherapy plus ipilimumab.

The V and J genes are TRBV2 and TRBJ2-1; 8 nucleotides match TRBD1. J was trimmed by 2 bases and V by 7 bases; bases with no gene match: 7. The CDR3 is 15 residues long. Looked up from germline, CDR1 is SNHLY and CDR2 is FYNNEI. CDR3 bases: TGTGCCAGCAACCCGACAGGGGTGACCTACAATGAGCAGTTCTTC. Protein product: CASNPTGVTYNEQFF.

The chain recombines TRBV5-1 with TRBJ2-1; the match to TRBD1 covers 9 bases. CDR3 length: 14 amino acids. Looked up from germline, CDR1 is SGHRS and CDR2 is YFSETQ. V lost 5 bases, J lost 6 bases, and 6 bases stayed unmatched. For the CDR3, the DNA is TGCGCCAGCAGGGGACAGGGTATTCTCAATGAGCAGTTCTTC. Amino acids: CASRGQGILNEQFF.

The rearrangement uses TRBV9 and TRBJ2-7; 8 nucleotides align to TRBD2. The V gene end was trimmed by 2 bases and the J gene end by 4 bases; junction bases not matched to a gene: 5. Looked up from germline, CDR1 is SGDLS and CDR2 is YYNGEE. The CDR3 has 14 residues. CDR3 coding DNA: TGTGCCAGCAGCGTTACTAGCGGCTCTTACGAGCAGTACTTC. Its translation: CASSVTSGSYEQYF.

The CDR3 DNA reads as TGTGCCAGCAGCCGGGGCCAGGGGACAGATACGCAGTATTTT. Residues: CASSRGQGTDTQYF. The V gene is TRBV7-9, the J gene TRBJ2-3; possible D gene TRBD1, 6 bases. V was cut by 5 bases and J by 3 bases, with 12 bases left in between. The CDR3 extends over 14 amino acids. Per the germline V gene, CDR1 is SEHNR and CDR2 is FQNEAQ (reference sequence).

CDR3 DNA: TGTGCCAGTAGTCCAGACAGGGGATCGAGGACAGATACGCAGTATTTT. Translated: CASSPDRGSRTDTQYF. The rearrangement joins TRBV19 to TRBJ2-3; 8 nucleotides line up with TRBD1. Losses at the gene ends were 5 bases for V and 3 bases for J; bases not matched to a gene: 10. The CDR3 spans 16 residues. Germline values: CDR1 LNHDA, CDR2 SQIVND (reference sequence).

V gene TRBV5-1 combines with J gene TRBJ1-2; TRBD1 is a possible D gene (5 bases). This CDR3 is 15 amino acids long. V lost 1 base and J lost 2, with 12 bases in between. Per germline, CDR1 SGHRS and CDR2 YFSETQ. The chain's CDR3 is CASSLRQGRNYGYTF. The CDR3 coding sequence is TGCGCCAGCAGCTTGAGGCAGGGAAGGAACTATGGCTACACCTTC.

The chain employs TRBV25-1 and TRBJ2-2, with 10 bases lining up with TRBD1. CDR1 and CDR2 (germline): MGHDK, SYGVNS. The CDR3 is 15 residues long. V trimming: 6 bases; J trimming: 4 bases; junction bases outside the gene matches: 5. As DNA, the CDR3 is TGTGCCAGCAGCCCGGACAGGGGGGTCACCGGGGAGCTGTTTTTT. This gives the protein CASSPDRGVTGELFF.

The chain uses TRBV30 and TRBJ2-3; 8 bases line up with TRBD2. Trimming cost V 5 bases and J 6 bases; bases outside gene matches: 10. The germline gives CDR1 GTSNPN, CDR2 SVGIG (reference sequence). The CDR3 contains 14 residues. Written as DNA, the CDR3 is TGTGCCTGGGGGAAGGGACTAGGTGATGATACGCAGTATTTT. Amino acid sequence: CAWGKGLGDDTQYF.

The chain uses TRBV19 and TRBJ1-2; 9 bases are a match to TRBD1. V lost 5 bases, J lost 3 bases, and 4 bases stayed unmatched. CDR3 length equals 14 residues. The germline gives CDR1 LNHDA, CDR2 SQIVND (reference sequence). The CDR3 nucleotides are TGTGCCAGTAGTGGACAGGGGCTCTACTATGGCTACACCTTC. This encodes CASSGQGLYYGYTF.

The chain carries TRBV2 and TRBJ2-1, with D maybe TRBD1 (6 bases). Trimming pared 2 bases from V and 2 bases from J, leaving 10 bases between. The germline V gene has CDR1 SNHLY and CDR2 FYNNEI. This CDR3 comprises 15 residues. The CDR3, as DNA: TGTGCCAGCAGTGAACTGGACAGTCCCTACAATGAGCAGTTCTTC. Protein: CASSELDSPYNEQFF.

The J gene is TRBJ1-3, the V gene TRBV4-3, with TRBD1 identical over 7 bases. With 1 base clipped from V and 4 bases from J, the junction kept 4 bases outside the gene matches. This CDR3 spans 15 amino acids. Germline V gene sequence: CDR1 LGHNA, CDR2 YSLEER. The CDR3 spells CASSQGQGEGNTIYF. DNA for the CDR3: TGCGCCAGCAGCCAAGGACAGGGCGAGGGAAACACCATATATTTT.

The V call is TRBV6-5, the J call TRBJ1-5; D is unresolved. This CDR3 has 15 residues. In germline, CDR1 is MNHEY, CDR2 SVGAGI. Trimming took 6 bases from V and 1 from J, leaving 13 bases between them. CDR3 amino acids: CASRVVAESNQPQHF. In DNA, the CDR3 is TGTGCCAGCAGAGTGGTGGCGGAAAGCAATCAGCCCCAGCATTTT.

Turning to this clone: The sample contains more than one DNA sequence encoding this CDR3. The V call is TRBV11-3, the J call TRBJ1-2, with TRBD1 matching 8 bases. Germline CDR1 and CDR2: SGHNT and YENEEA. Trimming removed 5 bases from V and 6 bases from J; junction bases left unmatched: 8. This CDR3 has 14 residues. As DNA, the CDR3 is TGTGCCAGCAGCCAAACCGGGACAGGAAATGGCTACACCTTC. Translated: CASSQTGTGNGYTF.

The chain joins TRBV6-6 to TRBJ2-5, with 7 bases fitting TRBD1. TRBJ2-7 explains the end of the DNA better; the J call may be wrong. Germline-derived CDR1 and CDR2 are MNHNY and SVGAGI (reference sequence). This CDR3 is 16 amino acids long. In DNA form, the CDR3 reads TGTGCCAGCAGTTCCGGGACAGCTGGGGCCTCCTACGAGCAGTACTTC. It yields the protein CASSSGTAGASYEQYF.

This clone came up many times. This chain connects TRBV6-5 to TRBJ1-2; TRBD1 is a possible D gene (5 bases). Trimming pared 4 bases from V and 8 bases from J, leaving 23 bases between. CDR1 and CDR2 (germline): MNHEY, SVGAGI. The CDR3 covers 16 residues. The CDR3 DNA reads TGTGCCAGCAGTTTAGGGGACTCCCTCGCCCTTTGGGGCTACACCTTC. Its protein product is CASSLGDSLALWGYTF.

CDR3 bases: TGTGCCAGCAGCGTAGATCCCCAGGTCCCCTATGGCTACACCTTC. It encodes CASSVDPQVPYGYTF. V is TRBV9 and J is TRBJ1-2; D is unclear. Trimming left V 0 bases short and J 4 bases short, with 13 bases between. Germline V CDR1 and CDR2: SGDLS, YYNGEE. CDR3 size: 15 residues.

In this sample, this clone turned up once. The gene calls are TRBV30 and TRBJ2-3; D is possibly TRBD1 (6 bases). Germline lookup yields CDR1 GTSNPN and CDR2 SVGIG (reference sequence). The CDR3 has 15 residues. V dropped 2 bases and J dropped 0 bases, with 12 bases sitting between them. The CDR3 nucleotides are TGTGCCTGGAGTCCTACAGGGAGTAGCACAGATACGCAGTATTTT. Translation gives CAWSPTGSSTDTQYF.

This rearrangement joins TRBV5-4 to TRBJ2-3; a weak D match, TRBD2 (5 bases). Germline CDR1 is SGHNT and CDR2 is YYREEE (reference sequence). Trimming cost V 0 bases and J 2 bases, with 10 bases left between them. The CDR3 consists of 15 residues. CDR3 protein: CASSLDSGVTDTQYF. The CDR3 DNA reads as TGTGCCAGCAGCTTGGACAGCGGAGTCACAGATACGCAGTATTTT.